This T cell receptor beta chain was profiled in a study of blood T cell repertoires in COVID-19. Across the whole study: Sites in the United States, Italy and Spain provided acute and convalescent COVID-19 samples. T cells, B-cell-depleted T cells, or PBMCs supplied cDNA or gDNA.

Assay: immunoSEQ multiplex PCR; the TCRdb copy retains only in-frame clones and omits some. This table has approximately 300,000 clones, around 89% appearing once. This CDR3 has 18 amino acids. The V end was cut by 0 bases, the J end by 0 bases, with 15 bases between. Germline loops: CDR1 SGHVS, CDR2 FQNEAQ. The V and J genes are TRBV7-8 and TRBJ1-3; tentative D call: TRBD1 (5 bases). This TCR was sampled from a middle-aged man with acute or convalescent COVID-19. The specimen was peripheral blood. In DNA, the CDR3 is TGTGCCAGCAGCTTAGCGGTTGGGCAGGGTGTCTCTGGAAACACCATATATTTT. It yields the protein CASSLAVGQGVSGNTIYF.